This T cell receptor (beta chain) was identified in a study of blood T cell repertoires in COVID-19. Study context: Italy, Spain and the United States were the sources of the convalescent and acute COVID-19 samples.

Source study methods: Reference gene primers were amplified, and this amplification served to estimate nucleated cell counts. Libraries were prepared by immunoSEQ multiplex PCR; TCRdb keeps only in-frame clonotypes and omits some of them. D and trimming come from the DNA, and the V and J calls and clone size come from that table. The sample holds some 490,000 clones, about 85% seen once. Recruits, aged about 18 to 100 years, lived in approximately 26 US areas. Cohorts were determined from participant-reported clinical history. CDR3 length: 13 amino acids. The ends lost 8 bases at V and 6 bases at J; junction bases unmatched: 6. Germline V gene data show CDR1 as SNHLY and CDR2 as FYNNEI.

Sequencing input: PBMCs or T cells enriched from blood (not recorded which). This chain connects TRBV2 to TRBJ1-4; TRBD1 agrees at 7 bases. This clonotype originated in a woman aged 60-75 years who had recovered from COVID-19. CDR3 sequence (DNA): TGTGCCAGCTCGGGACAGCCCGATGAAAAACTGTTTTTT. Translation gives CASSGQPDEKLFF. The variable domain in full, completed from reference TRBV2 and TRBJ1-4, reads EPEVTQTPSHQVTQMGQEVILRCVPISNHLYFYWYRQILGQKVEFLVSFYNNEISEKSEIFDDQFSVERPDGSNFTLKIRSTKLEDSAMYFCASSGQPDEKLFFGSGTQLSVL.